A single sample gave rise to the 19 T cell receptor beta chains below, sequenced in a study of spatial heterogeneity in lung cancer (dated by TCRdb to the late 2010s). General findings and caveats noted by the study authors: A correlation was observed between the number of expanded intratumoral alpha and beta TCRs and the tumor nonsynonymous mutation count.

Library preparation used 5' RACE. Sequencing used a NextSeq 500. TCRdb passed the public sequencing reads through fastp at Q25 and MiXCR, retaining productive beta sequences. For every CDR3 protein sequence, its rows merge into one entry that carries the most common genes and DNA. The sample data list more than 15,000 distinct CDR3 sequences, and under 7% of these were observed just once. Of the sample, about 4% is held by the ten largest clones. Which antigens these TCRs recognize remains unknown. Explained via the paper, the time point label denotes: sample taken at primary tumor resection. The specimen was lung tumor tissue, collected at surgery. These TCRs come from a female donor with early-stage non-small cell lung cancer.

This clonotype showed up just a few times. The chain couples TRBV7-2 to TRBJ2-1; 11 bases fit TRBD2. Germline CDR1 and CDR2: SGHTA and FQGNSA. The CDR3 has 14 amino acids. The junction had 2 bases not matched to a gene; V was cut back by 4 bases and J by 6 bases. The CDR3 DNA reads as TGTGCCAGCAGCTATGGACTAGCGGGCAATGAGCAGTTCTTC. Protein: CASSYGLAGNEQFF.

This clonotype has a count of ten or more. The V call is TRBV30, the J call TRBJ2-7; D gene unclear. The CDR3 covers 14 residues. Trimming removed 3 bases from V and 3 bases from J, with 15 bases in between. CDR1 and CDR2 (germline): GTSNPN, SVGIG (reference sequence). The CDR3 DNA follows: TGTGCCTGGAGCCGCGCCTCGACCGGCTACGAGCAGTACTTC. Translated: CAWSRASTGYEQYF. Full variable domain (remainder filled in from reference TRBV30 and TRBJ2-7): SQTIHQWPATLVQPVGSPLSLECTVEGTSNPNLYWYRQAAGRGLQLLFYSVGIGQISSEVPQNLSASRPQDRQFILSSKKLLLSDSGFYLCAWSRASTGYEQYFGPGTRLTVT.

The CDR3 region has the DNA TGCAGCGTTGAAGTGCCTCCTAGCTACGAGCAGTACTTC. This encodes CSVEVPPSYEQYF. The V call is TRBV29-1, the J call TRBJ2-7, with D unclear. V lost 1 base and J 3 bases, leaving 10 bases between the germline ends. The germline V gene has CDR1 SQVTM and CDR2 ANQGSEA. The CDR3 is 13 amino acids.

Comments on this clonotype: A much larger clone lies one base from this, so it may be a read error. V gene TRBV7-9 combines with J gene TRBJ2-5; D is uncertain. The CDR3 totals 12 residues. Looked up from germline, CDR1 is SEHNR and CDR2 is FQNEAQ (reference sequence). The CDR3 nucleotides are TGTGCCAGCGGCTTAGACTTGGCGGCCCAGTACTTC. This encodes CASGLDLAAQYF. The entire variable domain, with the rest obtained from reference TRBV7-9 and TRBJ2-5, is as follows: DTGVSQNPRHKITKRGQNVTFRCDPISEHNRLYWYRQTLGQGPEFLTYFQNEAQLEKSRLLSDRFSAERPKGSFSTLEIQRTEQGDSAMYLCASGLDLAAQYFGPGTRLLVL.

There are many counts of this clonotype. CDR3 in amino acids: CSVRSGRVHEQYF. CDR3 DNA: TGCAGCGTTAGGAGCGGGAGGGTCCACGAGCAGTACTTC. The chain recombines TRBV29-1 with TRBJ2-7; 10 bases align to TRBD2. With 5 bases clipped from V and 5 bases from J, the junction kept 6 bases outside the gene matches. CDR3 size: 13 residues. Looked up from germline, CDR1 is SQVTM and CDR2 is ANQGSEA.

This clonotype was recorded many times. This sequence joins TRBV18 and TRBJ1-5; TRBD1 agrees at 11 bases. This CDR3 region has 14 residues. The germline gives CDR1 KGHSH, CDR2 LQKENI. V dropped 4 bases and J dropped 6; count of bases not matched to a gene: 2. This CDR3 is CASSHGTGGQPQHF. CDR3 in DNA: TGTGCCAGCTCACACGGGACAGGGGGTCAGCCCCAGCATTTT.

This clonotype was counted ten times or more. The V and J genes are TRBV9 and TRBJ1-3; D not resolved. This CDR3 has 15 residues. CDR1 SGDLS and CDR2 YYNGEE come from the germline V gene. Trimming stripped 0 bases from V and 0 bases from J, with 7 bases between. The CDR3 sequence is CASSVEGNSGNTIYF. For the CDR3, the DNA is TGTGCCAGCAGCGTAGAAGGGAACTCTGGAAACACCATATATTTT.

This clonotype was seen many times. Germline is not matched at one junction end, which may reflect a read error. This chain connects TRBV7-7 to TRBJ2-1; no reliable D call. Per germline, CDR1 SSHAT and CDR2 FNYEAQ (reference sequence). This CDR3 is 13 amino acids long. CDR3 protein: CASSPGLFNEQFF. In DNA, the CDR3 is TGTGCTAGCAGCCCAGGTTTATTCAATGAGCAGTTCTTC.

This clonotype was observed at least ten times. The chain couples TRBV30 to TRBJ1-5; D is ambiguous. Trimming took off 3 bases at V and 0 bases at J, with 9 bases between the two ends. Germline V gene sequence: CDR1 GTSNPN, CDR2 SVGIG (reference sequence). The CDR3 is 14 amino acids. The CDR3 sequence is CAWSYQNSNQPQHF. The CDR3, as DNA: TGTGCCTGGAGCTATCAGAATAGCAATCAGCCCCAGCATTTT.

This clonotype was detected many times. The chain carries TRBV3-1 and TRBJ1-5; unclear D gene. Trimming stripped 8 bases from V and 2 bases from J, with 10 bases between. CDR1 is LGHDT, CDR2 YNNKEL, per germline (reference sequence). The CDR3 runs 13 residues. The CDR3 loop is CASGVSGNQPQHF. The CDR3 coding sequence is TGTGCCAGCGGGGTGTCTGGCAATCAGCCCCAGCATTTT.

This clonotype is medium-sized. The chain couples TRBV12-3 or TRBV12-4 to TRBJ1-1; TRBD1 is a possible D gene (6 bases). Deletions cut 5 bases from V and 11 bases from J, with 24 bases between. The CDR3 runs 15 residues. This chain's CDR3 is CASSPRDTSWWGAFF. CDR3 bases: TGTGCCAGCAGTCCCCGGGACACCTCCTGGTGGGGTGCTTTCTTT.

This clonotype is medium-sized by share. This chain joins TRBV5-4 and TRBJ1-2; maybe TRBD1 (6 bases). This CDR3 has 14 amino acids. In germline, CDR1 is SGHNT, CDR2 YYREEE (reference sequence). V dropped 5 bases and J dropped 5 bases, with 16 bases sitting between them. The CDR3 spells CASSPDRSSYGYTF. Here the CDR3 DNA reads TGTGCCAGCAGTCCAGACAGGTCCTCATATGGCTACACCTTC.

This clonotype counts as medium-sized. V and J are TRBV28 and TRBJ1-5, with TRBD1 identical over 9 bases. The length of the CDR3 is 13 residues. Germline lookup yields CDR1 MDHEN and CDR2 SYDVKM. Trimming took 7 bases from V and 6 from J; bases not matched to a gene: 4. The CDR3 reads CASTTGQGQPQHF. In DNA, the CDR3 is TGTGCCAGCACTACGGGACAGGGTCAGCCCCAGCATTTT.

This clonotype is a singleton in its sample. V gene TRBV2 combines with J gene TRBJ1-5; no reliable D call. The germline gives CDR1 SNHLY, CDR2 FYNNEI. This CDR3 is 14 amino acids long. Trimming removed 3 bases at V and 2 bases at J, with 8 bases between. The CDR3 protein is CASSDYRGNQPQHF. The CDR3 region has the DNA TGTGCCAGCAGTGATTATAGGGGCAATCAGCCCCAGCATTTT.

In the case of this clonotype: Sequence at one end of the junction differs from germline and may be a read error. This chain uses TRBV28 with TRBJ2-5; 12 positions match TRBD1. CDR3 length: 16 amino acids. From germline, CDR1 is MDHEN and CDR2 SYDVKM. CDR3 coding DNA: TGTGTCAGCAGCGGGGCCGGGACAGGGGGCGAAGAGACCCAGTACTTC. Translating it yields CVSSGAGTGGEETQYF.

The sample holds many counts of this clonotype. The CDR3 DNA follows: TGTGCCAGCAGCCGCGGTAGCGGGAGGACAGATACGCAGTATTTT. Translated, it gives CASSRGSGRTDTQYF. The chain carries TRBV3-1 and TRBJ2-3; 10 nucleotides line up with TRBD2. V was clipped by 4 bases and J by 3 bases; unmatched bases: 4. CDR1 is LGHDT, CDR2 YNNKEL, per germline (reference sequence). The CDR3 is made up of 15 amino acids.

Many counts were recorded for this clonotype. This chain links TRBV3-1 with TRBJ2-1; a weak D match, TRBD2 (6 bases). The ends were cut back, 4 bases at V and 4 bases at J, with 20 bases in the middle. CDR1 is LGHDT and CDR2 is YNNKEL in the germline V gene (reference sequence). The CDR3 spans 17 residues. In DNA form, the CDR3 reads TGTGCCAGCAGCCCCCAAGCCACCAGCGGGCCTTACAATGAGCAGTTCTTC. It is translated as CASSPQATSGPYNEQFF.

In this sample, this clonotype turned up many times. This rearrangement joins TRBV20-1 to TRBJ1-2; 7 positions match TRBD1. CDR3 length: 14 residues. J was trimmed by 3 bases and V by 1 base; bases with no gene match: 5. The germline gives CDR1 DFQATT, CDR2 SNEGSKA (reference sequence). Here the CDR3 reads CSARVTGFYYGYTF. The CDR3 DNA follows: TGCAGTGCTAGAGTGACAGGGTTCTACTATGGCTACACCTTC.

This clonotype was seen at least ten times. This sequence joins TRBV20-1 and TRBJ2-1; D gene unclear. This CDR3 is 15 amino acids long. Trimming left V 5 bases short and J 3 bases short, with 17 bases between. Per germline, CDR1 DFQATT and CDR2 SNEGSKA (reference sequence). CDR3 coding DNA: TGCAGTGCTCCCCTTTATCGAATTGGCTACAATGAGCAGTTCTTC. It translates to CSAPLYRIGYNEQFF.